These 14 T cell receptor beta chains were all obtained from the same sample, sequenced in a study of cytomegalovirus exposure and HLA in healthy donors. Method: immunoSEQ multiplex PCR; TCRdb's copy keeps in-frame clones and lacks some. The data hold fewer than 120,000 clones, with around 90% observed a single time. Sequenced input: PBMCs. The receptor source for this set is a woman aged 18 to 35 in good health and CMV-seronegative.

CDR3 residues: CASSGSGLAGGPGTGELFF. Written as DNA, the CDR3 is TGTGCCAGCAGCGGCTCGGGACTAGCGGGAGGGCCCGGGACCGGGGAGCTGTTTTTT. This sequence joins TRBV9 and TRBJ2-2; TRBD2 matches at 16 bases. The CDR3 covers 19 residues. Germline V gene data show CDR1 as SGDLS and CDR2 as YYNGEE. The J segment lost 5 bases and the V segment lost 3 bases, leaving 10 bases of the junction unmatched. Supplemented by reference TRBV9 and TRBJ2-2, the full variable domain reads DSGVTQTPKHLITATGQRVTLRCSPRSGDLSVYWYQQSLDQGLQFLIQYYNGEERAKGNILERFSAQQFPDLHSELNLSSLELGDSALYFCASSGSGLAGGPGTGELFFGEGSRLTVL.

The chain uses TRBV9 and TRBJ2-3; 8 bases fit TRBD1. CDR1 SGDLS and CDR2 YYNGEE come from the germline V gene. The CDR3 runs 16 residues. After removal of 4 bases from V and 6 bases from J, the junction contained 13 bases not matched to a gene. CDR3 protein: CASSLGQGLDGDTQYF. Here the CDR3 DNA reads TGTGCCAGCAGCCTTGGACAGGGCCTTGATGGGGATACGCAGTATTTT.

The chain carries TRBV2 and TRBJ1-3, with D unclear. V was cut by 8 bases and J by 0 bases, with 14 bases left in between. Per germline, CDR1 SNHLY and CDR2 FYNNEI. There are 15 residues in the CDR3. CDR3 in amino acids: CASARRPLSGNTIYF. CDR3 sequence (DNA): TGTGCCAGCGCTCGGAGACCACTCTCTGGAAACACCATATATTTT.

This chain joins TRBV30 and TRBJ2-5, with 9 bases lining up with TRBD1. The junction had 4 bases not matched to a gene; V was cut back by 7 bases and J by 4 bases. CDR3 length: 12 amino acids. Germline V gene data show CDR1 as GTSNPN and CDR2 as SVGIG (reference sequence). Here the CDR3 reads CALLTGGETQYF. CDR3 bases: TGTGCCTTACTGACAGGGGGAGAGACCCAGTACTTC.

Here the CDR3 DNA reads TGTGCCAGCAGCCCCCCCGGCAGGGTGAGGGAGCAGTACTTC. Encoded protein: CASSPPGRVREQYF. The J gene is TRBJ2-7, the V gene TRBV14, with D perhaps matching TRBD1 (5 bases). Germline CDR1 and CDR2: SGHDN and FVKESK. The CDR3 extends over 14 amino acids. The V and J ends lost 4 bases and 7 bases respectively, with 17 bases between them.

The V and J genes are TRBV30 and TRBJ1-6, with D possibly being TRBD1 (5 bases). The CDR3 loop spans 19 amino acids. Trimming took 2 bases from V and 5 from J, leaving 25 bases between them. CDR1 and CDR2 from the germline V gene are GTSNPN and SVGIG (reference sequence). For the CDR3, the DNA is TGTGCCTGGAGTCCTTGGACACTTTCGACCTGGTCGGATAATTCACCCCTCCACTTT. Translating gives CAWSPWTLSTWSDNSPLHF.

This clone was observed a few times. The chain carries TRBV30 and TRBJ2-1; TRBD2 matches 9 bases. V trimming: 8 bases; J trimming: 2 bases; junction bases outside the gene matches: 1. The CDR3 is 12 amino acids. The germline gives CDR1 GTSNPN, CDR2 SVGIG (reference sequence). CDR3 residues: CAGGGAYNEQFF. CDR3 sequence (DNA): TGTGCCGGCGGGGGGGCCTACAATGAGCAGTTCTTC.

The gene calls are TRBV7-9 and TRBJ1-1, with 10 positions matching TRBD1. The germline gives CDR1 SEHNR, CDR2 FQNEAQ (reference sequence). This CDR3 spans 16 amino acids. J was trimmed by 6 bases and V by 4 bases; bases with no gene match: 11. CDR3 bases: TGTGCCAGCAGCTCCGGCAGGACAGGGGGGACGGCTGAAGCTTTCTTT. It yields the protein CASSSGRTGGTAEAFF.

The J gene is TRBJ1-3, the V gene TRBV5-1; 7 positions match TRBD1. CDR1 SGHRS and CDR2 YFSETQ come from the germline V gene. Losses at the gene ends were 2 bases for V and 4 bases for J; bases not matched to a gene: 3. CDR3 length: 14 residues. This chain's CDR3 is CASSLTGEGNTIYF. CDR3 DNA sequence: TGCGCCAGCAGCTTAACAGGGGAAGGAAACACCATATATTTT.

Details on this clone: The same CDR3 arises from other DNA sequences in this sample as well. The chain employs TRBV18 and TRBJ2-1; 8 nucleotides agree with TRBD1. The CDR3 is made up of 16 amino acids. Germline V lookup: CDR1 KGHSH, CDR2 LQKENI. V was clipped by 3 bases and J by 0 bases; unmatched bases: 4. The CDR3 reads CASSPQGAGSYNEQFF. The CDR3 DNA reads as TGTGCCAGCTCACCCCAGGGGGCAGGCTCCTACAATGAGCAGTTCTTC.

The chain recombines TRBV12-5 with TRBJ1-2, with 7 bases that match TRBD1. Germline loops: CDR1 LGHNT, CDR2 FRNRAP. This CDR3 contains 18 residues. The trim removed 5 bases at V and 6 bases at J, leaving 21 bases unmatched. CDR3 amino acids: CASGPSGPGQPWAHGYTF. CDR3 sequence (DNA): TGTGCTAGTGGTCCCTCGGGCCCGGGACAGCCATGGGCCCATGGCTACACCTTC.

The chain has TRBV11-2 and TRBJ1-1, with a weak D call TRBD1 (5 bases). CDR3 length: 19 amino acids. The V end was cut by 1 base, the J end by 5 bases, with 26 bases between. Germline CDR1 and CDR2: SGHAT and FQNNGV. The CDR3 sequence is CASSLGRFQGRSIWTEAFF. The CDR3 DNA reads TGTGCCAGCAGCTTAGGTCGTTTTCAGGGAAGGAGTATTTGGACTGAAGCTTTCTTT. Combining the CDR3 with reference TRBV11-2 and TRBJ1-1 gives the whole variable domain EAGVAQSPRYKIIEKRQSVAFWCNPISGHATLYWYQQILGQGPKLLIQFQNNGVVDDSQLPKDRFSAERLKGVDSTLKIQPAKLEDSAVYLCASSLGRFQGRSIWTEAFFGQGTRLTVV.

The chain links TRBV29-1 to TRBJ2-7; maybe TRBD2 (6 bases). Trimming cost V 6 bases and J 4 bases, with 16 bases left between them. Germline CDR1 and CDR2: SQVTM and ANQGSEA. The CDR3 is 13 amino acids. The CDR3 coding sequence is TGCAGCGTCGGGACTCGCCGGTCTTACGAGCAGTACTTC. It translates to CSVGTRRSYEQYF.

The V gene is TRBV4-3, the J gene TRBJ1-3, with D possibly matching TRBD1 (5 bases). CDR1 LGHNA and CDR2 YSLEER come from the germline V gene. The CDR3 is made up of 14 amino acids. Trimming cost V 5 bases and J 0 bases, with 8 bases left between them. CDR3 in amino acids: CASSSGNSGNTIYF. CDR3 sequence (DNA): TGCGCCAGCAGCTCAGGGAACTCTGGAAACACCATATATTTT.